This T cell receptor (beta chain) was retrieved from a study of T-cell reconstitution after alpha-beta-depleted transplantation in children. Findings and caveats of the study: The main origin of T-cell counts and diversity one year after transplant was newly produced T cells. It was reported that alpha-beta T cells came from several hundred expanded graft clones (about two months after transplant). Some patients owed their high day-60 TCRbeta diversity to surviving recipient T cells and thymic progenitors.

This clonotype was observed many times. Its antigen is unidentified. The germline V gene has CDR1 SGHDN and CDR2 FVKESK. V gave up 6 bases and J gave up 3 bases, with 14 bases separating them. The CDR3 runs 15 residues. Unique molecular identifiers featured in how the TCRbeta library was prepared. Via MiXCR, TCRdb re-called the PCR reads, giving one row per CDR3 protein. The table has 29,000 or so distinct CDR3 sequences, under 7% seen once; the top ten hold about 7.3%. This chain uses TRBV14 with TRBJ2-2, with TRBD2 as a possible D gene (6 bases). This sample comprised PBMCs, mostly from graft donor cells, obtained 180 days after TCRalphabeta/CD19-depleted stem cell transplant. This receptor was obtained from a male patient under 18 who had a stem cell transplant for acute myeloid leukemia, so the T cells may come from the graft donor. The CDR3 reads CASRPSGFYTGELFF. CDR3 DNA: TGTGCCAGCAGACCCAGCGGGTTTTACACCGGGGAGCTGTTTTTT. Variable domain in full (rest from reference TRBV14 and TRBJ2-2): EAGVTQFPSHSVIEKGQTVTLRCDPISGHDNLYWYRRVMGKEIKFLLHFVKESKQDESGMPNNRFLAERTGGTYSTLKVQPAELEDSGVYFCASRPSGFYTGELFFGEGSRLTVL.